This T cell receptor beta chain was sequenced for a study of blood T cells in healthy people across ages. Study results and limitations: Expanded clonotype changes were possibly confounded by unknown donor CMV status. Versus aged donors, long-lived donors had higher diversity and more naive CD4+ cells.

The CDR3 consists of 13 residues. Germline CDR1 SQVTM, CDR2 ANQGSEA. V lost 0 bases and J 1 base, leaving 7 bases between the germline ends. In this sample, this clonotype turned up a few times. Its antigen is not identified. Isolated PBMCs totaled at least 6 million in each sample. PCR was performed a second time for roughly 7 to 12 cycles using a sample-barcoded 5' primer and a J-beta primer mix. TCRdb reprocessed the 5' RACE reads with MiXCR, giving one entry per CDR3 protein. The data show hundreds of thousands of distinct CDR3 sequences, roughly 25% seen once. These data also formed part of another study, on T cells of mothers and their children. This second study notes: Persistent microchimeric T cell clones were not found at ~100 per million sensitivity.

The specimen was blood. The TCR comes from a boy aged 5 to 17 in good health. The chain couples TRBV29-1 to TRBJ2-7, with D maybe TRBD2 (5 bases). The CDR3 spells CSVEDGESYEQYF. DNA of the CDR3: TGCAGCGTTGAAGACGGGGAGTCCTACGAGCAGTACTTC.